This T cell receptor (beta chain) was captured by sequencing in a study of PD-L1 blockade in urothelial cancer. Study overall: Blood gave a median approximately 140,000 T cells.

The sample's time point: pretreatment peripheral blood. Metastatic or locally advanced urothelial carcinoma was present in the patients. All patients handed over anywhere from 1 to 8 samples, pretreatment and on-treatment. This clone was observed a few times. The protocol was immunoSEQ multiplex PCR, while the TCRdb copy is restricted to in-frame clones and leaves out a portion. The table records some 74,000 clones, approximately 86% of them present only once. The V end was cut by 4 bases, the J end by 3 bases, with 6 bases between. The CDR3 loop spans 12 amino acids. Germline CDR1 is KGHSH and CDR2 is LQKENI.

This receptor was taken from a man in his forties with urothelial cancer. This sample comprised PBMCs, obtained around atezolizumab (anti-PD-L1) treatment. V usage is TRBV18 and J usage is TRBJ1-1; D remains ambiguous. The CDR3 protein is CASSRADTEAFF. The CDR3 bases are TGTGCCAGCTCACGGGCAGACACTGAAGCTTTCTTT.